This paragraph reports one TCR beta chain. CDR1 is LGHNA and CDR2 is YNFKEQ in the germline V gene. This CDR3 is built from 16 residues. V lost 7 bases to trimming and J lost 8 bases; unmatched junction nucleotides: 14. TCRdb's table, derived via immunoSEQ multiplex PCR, lists solely in-frame clones and lacks some. This sample carries about 81,000 clones, 84% of them seen once, and the ten largest clones take around 13%. This record comes from a study of blood T cell repertoires in COVID-19. This chain uses TRBV4-2 with TRBJ1-6; 7 nucleotides align to TRBD1. This clonotype was obtained from a human donor in a cohort sampled during active COVID-19. The specimen sequenced was peripheral blood. The CDR3 bases are TGTGCCAGCAACACAGGAGCAGACAGGGCCCATTCACCCCTCCACTTT. It encodes CASNTGADRAHSPLHF.